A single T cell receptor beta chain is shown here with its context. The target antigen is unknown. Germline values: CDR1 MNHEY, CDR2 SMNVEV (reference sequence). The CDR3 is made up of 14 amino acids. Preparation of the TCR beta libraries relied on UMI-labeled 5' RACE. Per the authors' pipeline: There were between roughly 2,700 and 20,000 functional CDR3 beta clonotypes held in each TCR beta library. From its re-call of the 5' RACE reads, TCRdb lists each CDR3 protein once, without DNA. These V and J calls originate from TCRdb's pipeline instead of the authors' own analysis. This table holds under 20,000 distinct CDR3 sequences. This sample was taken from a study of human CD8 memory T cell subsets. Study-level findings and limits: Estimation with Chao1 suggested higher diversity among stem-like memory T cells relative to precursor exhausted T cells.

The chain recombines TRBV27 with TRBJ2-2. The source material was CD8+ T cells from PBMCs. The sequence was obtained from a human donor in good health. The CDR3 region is CASSLAGNTGELFF.